These 15 T cell receptor beta chains originate from one sample sequenced in a study of shared clonotypes between healthy human individuals (dated by TCRdb to about 2020). Library method: the immunoSEQ multiplex PCR assay. The clones in this table, taken by TCRdb from immuneACCESS, are in-frame only. Not every clone is retained; where verified, under half of the shortfall comes from an unresolved V gene, and the cause of the rest is unknown. The sample yields around 990,000 clones; 70% to 80% were counted once. The ten largest clones represent 0.85% to 1% of the sample. Sequencing was done on a sample of memory CD4+ T cells from PBMCs. The sample's cell subset or site, from its label and the paper: CD45RA-negative fraction. These receptors were obtained from a man aged 18-30 years in good health. Some clones in this sample may be carry-over from other donors' samples.

The chain has TRBV9 and TRBJ1-3, with a possible D match to TRBD1 (5 bases). The CDR3 loop spans 16 amino acids. Germline-derived CDR1 and CDR2 are SGDLS and YYNGEE. With 8 bases removed from V and 0 bases from J, the gap between germline ends came to 18 bases. CDR3 DNA: TGTGCCAGTTCCCGGAGGGACCAAGTCTCTGGAAACACCATATATTTT. Translating gives CASSRRDQVSGNTIYF.

This chain connects TRBV6-6 to TRBJ2-7, with 11 bases matching TRBD2. Germline trimming cut 0 bases from V and 7 bases from J; bases unmatched to any gene: 2. CDR1 MNHNY and CDR2 SVGAGI come from the germline V gene (reference sequence). The CDR3 covers 14 residues. This chain's CDR3 is CASSYSRLAGEQYF. DNA for the CDR3: TGTGCCAGCAGTTACTCCCGACTAGCGGGAGAGCAGTACTTC.

The CDR3 loop is CASSFYGDRTGYTF. In nucleotides, the CDR3 is TGCGCCAGCAGCTTCTATGGGGACCGGACTGGCTACACCTTC. This chain connects TRBV5-1 to TRBJ1-2, with D perhaps matching TRBD1 (5 bases). This CDR3 is 14 amino acids long. V was pared by 2 bases and J by 7 bases, with 15 bases between. Germline V lookup: CDR1 SGHRS, CDR2 YFSETQ.

This clone was seen a handful of times. The rearrangement uses TRBV19 and TRBJ1-2; TRBD1 aligns across 8 bases. The CDR3 has 13 residues. Germline V gives CDR1 LNHDA, CDR2 SQIVND (reference sequence). Trimming cost V 9 bases and J 2 bases; bases outside gene matches: 5. DNA for the CDR3: TGTGCCAGCAGACAGGGGAGGAACTATGGCTACACCTTC. As protein: CASRQGRNYGYTF.

Many counts were recorded for this clone. V and J are TRBV6-5 and TRBJ1-5, with D possibly being TRBD1 (5 bases). The CDR3 totals 14 residues. With 0 bases removed from V and 7 bases from J, the gap between germline ends came to 10 bases. Germline CDR1 MNHEY, CDR2 SVGAGI. The DNA for the CDR3 is TGTGCCAGCAGTTACTCGGGGCGTGGGCAGCCCCAGCATTTT. Its translation: CASSYSGRGQPQHF.

Details on this clone: The sample has other DNA sequences that encode this CDR3 too. The chain employs TRBV25-1 and TRBJ2-5; 8 nucleotides align to TRBD1. V was clipped by 3 bases and J by 4 bases; unmatched bases: 4. Per the germline V gene, CDR1 is MGHDK and CDR2 is SYGVNS. CDR3 length: 14 residues. This chain's CDR3 is CASSDQGARETQYF. The CDR3 DNA reads as TGTGCCAGCAGTGATCAGGGGGCTCGAGAGACCCAGTACTTC.

The chain has TRBV7-9 and TRBJ2-6; a weak D match, TRBD2 (6 bases). Germline CDR1 reads SEHNR; CDR2 reads FQNEAQ (reference sequence). This CDR3 contains 16 residues. Trimming pared 5 bases from V and 2 bases from J, leaving 13 bases between. The CDR3 is CASSPLASAGANVLTF. The CDR3 DNA follows: TGTGCCAGCAGCCCCCTGGCTAGCGCTGGGGCCAACGTCCTGACTTTC.

The J gene is TRBJ2-2, the V gene TRBV28; TRBD1 matches 12 bases. In germline, CDR1 is MDHEN, CDR2 SYDVKM. The CDR3 runs 15 residues. V was clipped by 5 bases and J by 6 bases; unmatched bases: 4. CDR3 loop: CASSGDRGRSGELFF. In DNA, the CDR3 is TGTGCCAGCAGTGGGGACAGGGGGCGGTCCGGGGAGCTGTTTTTT.

V is TRBV18 and J is TRBJ1-1; D may be TRBD1 (5 bases). In germline, CDR1 is KGHSH, CDR2 LQKENI. This CDR3 contains 14 residues. With 4 bases removed from V and 0 bases from J, the gap between germline ends came to 9 bases. The chain's CDR3 is CASSRDGLNTEAFF. CDR3 DNA sequence: TGTGCCAGCTCACGGGACGGGTTGAACACTGAAGCTTTCTTT. Drawing the rest from reference TRBV18 and TRBJ1-1, the complete variable domain is NAGVMQNPRHLVRRRGQEARLRCSPMKGHSHVYWYRQLPEEGLKFMVYLQKENIIDESGMPKERFSAEFPKEGPSILRIQQVVRGDSAAYFCASSRDGLNTEAFFGQGTRLTVV.

Worth noting for this clone: Mismatch with germline at one junction end may stem from a read error. V is TRBV7-9 and J is TRBJ2-7; tentatively, D is TRBD2 (6 bases). The germline gives CDR1 SEHNR, CDR2 FQNEAQ (reference sequence). This CDR3 has 15 residues. CDR3 loop: CASSLAVTRLDEQYF. CDR3 in DNA: TGTGCCAGCAGCCTAGCCGTGACTAGGCTCGACGAGCAGTACTTC.

The genes are TRBV11-2 and TRBJ1-1; D is possibly TRBD1 (5 bases). The V end lost 5 bases, the J end lost 3 bases, and 19 bases lay between the germline ends. The CDR3 totals 16 residues. Germline CDR1 SGHAT, CDR2 FQNNGV. The CDR3 sequence is CASSTPGPLRDTEAFF. In nucleotides, the CDR3 is TGTGCCAGCAGCACGCCGGGACCACTCCGGGACACTGAAGCTTTCTTT.

The genes are TRBV28 and TRBJ1-2, with D perhaps TRBD1 (5 bases). The V and J ends lost 6 bases and 7 bases respectively, with 9 bases between them. Germline CDR1 MDHEN, CDR2 SYDVKM. The CDR3 length is 11 residues. The CDR3 DNA sequence: TGTGCCAGCAGCCCAGGGCGTGGCTACACCTTC. Protein product: CASSPGRGYTF.

The chain employs TRBV10-3 and TRBJ2-1, with 12 bases fitting TRBD2. Germline CDR1 and CDR2: ENHRY and SYGVKD. This CDR3 contains 16 residues. V trimming: 4 bases; J trimming: 7 bases; junction bases outside the gene matches: 8. CDR3 bases: TGTGCCATCAGTGGACTAGCGGGAGTAGTCGGAAATGAGCAGTTCTTC. Residues: CAISGLAGVVGNEQFF.

The chain couples TRBV10-1 to TRBJ2-5; D remains ambiguous. Trimming pared 4 bases from V and 0 bases from J, leaving 15 bases between. The CDR3 consists of 16 residues. Germline V gives CDR1 WNHNN, CDR2 SYGVQD (reference sequence). The CDR3 nucleotides are TGCGCCAGCAGTGCCCCCCTTGGTGGCGACCAAGAGACCCAGTACTTC. Translated, it gives CASSAPLGGDQETQYF.

Of note for this clone: The same CDR3 is also encoded by other DNA sequences in this sample. The chain employs TRBV5-1 and TRBJ2-5, with 8 bases matching TRBD1. The CDR3 spans 14 residues. From germline, CDR1 is SGHRS and CDR2 YFSETQ. Trimming cost V 4 bases and J 3 bases; bases outside gene matches: 5. The CDR3 DNA sequence: TGCGCCAGCAGCCCTGGACAGGGTAAAGAGACCCAGTACTTC. It translates to CASSPGQGKETQYF.